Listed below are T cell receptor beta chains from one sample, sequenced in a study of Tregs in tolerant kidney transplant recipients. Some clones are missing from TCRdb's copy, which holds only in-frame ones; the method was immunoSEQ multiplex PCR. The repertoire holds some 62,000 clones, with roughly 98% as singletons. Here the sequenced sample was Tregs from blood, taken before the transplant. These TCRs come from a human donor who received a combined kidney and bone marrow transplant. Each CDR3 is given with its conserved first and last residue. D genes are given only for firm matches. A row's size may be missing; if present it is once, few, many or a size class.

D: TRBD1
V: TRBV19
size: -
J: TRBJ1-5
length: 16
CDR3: CASTSDRDYSNQPQHF
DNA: TGTGCCAGTACCTCAGACAGGGATTATAGCAATCAGCCCCAGCATTTT

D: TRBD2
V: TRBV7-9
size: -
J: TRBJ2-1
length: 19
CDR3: CASSPWTSGGGPSYNEQFF
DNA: TGTGCCAGCAGCCCATGGACTAGCGGGGGGGGACCTTCCTACAATGAGCAGTTCTTC

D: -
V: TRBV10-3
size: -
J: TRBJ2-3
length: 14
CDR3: CAISGDTQTDTQYF
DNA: TGTGCCATCAGTGGGGACACCCAAACAGATACGCAGTATTTT

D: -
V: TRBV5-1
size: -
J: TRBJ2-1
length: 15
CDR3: CASSLTPSSYNEQFF
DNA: TGCGCCAGCAGCCTGACTCCGAGCTCCTACAATGAGCAGTTCTTC

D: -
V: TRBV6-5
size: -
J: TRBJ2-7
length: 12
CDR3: CASSPAGFGQYF
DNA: TGTGCCAGCAGTCCGGCCGGGTTTGGGCAGTACTTC

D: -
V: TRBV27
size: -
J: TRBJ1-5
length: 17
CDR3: CASSRFGGGPNNQPQHF
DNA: TGTGCCAGCAGCCGCTTTGGGGGAGGGCCCAATAATCAGCCCCAGCATTTT

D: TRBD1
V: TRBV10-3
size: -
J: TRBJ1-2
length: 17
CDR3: CAISGKDRGFTGHGYTF
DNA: TGTGCCATCAGTGGAAAGGACAGGGGATTTACCGGACATGGCTACACCTTC

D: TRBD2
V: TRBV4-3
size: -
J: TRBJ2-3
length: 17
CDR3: CASSQDGPSGSTDTQYF
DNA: TGCGCCAGCAGCCAAGACGGGCCTAGCGGGAGCACAGATACGCAGTATTTT

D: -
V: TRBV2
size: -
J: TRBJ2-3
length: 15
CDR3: CASRTGASSTDTQYF
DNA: TGTGCCAGCAGGACAGGCGCATCTAGCACAGATACGCAGTATTTT

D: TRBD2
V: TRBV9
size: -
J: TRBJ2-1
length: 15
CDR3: CASSGQGLALNEQFF
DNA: TGTGCCAGCAGCGGACAAGGACTAGCCCTCAATGAGCAGTTCTTC

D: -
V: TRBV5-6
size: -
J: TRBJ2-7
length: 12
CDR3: CASSFKGNEQYF
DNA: TGTGCCAGCAGCTTTAAGGGGAACGAGCAGTACTTC

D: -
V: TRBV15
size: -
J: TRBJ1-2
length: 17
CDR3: CATSRSTAGGRYYGYTF
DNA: TGTGCCACCAGCAGATCCACGGCGGGAGGTCGATACTATGGCTACACCTTC

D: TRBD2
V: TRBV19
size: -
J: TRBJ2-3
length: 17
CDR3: CASSDIRLAGGRYTQYF
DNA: TGTGCCAGTAGTGACATCAGACTAGCGGGAGGACGATATACGCAGTATTTT

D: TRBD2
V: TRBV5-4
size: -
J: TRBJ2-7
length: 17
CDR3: CASSLGGTSGNLYEQYF
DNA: TGTGCCAGCAGCTTGGGGGGGACTAGCGGGAACCTTTACGAGCAGTACTTC

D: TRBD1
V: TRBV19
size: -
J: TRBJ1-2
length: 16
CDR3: CASRVTAGGAGQGYTF
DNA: TGTGCCAGTAGGGTAACGGCAGGGGGCGCGGGTCAGGGCTACACCTTC

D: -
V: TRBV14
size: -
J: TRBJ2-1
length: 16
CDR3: CASSQDHNWRKNEQFF
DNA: TGTGCCAGCAGCCAAGATCATAACTGGAGGAAGAATGAGCAGTTCTTC

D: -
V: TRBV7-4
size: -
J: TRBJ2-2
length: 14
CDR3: CASSLISAVGELFF
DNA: TGTGCCAGCAGCTTGATTAGCGCTGTTGGGGAGCTGTTTTTT

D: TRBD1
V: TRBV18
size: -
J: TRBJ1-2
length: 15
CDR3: CASSPGLGQNYGYTF
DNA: TGTGCCAGCTCACCAGGGTTGGGACAGAACTATGGCTACACCTTC

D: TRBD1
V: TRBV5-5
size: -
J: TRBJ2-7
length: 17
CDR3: CASSLRPDRGPGYEQYF
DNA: TGTGCCAGCAGCTTGCGCCCGGACAGGGGTCCTGGCTACGAGCAGTACTTC

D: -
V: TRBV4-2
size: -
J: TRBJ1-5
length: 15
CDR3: CASSQDNRLNQPQHF
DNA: TGTGCCAGCAGCCAAGATAACAGGCTTAATCAGCCCCAGCATTTT

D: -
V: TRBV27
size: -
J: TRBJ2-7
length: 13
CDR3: CASSFRDKYEQYF
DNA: TGTGCCAGCAGTTTCCGGGACAAGTACGAGCAGTACTTC

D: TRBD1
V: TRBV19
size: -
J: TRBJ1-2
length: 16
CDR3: CASSMGTGGVPYGYTF
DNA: TGTGCCAGTAGTATGGGGACAGGGGGGGTACCTTATGGCTACACCTTC

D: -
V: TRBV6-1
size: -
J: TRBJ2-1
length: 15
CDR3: CASIKRRGFYNEQFF
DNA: TGTGCCAGCATTAAGCGCAGGGGCTTCTACAATGAGCAGTTCTTC

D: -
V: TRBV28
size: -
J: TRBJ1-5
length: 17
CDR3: CASSYTGGGEIGQPQHF
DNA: TGTGCCAGCAGTTATACCGGTGGGGGGGAAATCGGTCAGCCCCAGCATTTT

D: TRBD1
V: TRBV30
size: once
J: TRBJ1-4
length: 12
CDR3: CAWGTGWEKLFF
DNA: TGTGCCTGGGGGACAGGGTGGGAAAAACTGTTTTTT

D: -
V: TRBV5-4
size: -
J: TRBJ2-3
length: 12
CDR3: CASSLGLDTQYF
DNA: TGTGCCAGCAGCCTAGGCTTGGATACGCAGTATTTT

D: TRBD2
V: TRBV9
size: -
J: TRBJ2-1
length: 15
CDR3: CASSVGGTSGHEQFF
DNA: TGTGCCAGCAGCGTAGGTGGGACTAGCGGCCATGAGCAGTTCTTC

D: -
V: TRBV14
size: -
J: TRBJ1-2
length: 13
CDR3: CASSPGQSYGYTF
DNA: TGTGCCAGCAGCCCCGGACAGTCCTATGGCTACACCTTC

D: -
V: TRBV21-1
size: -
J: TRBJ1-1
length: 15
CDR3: CASSKPGQADTEAFF
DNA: TGTGCCAGCAGCAAACCCGGACAGGCGGACACTGAAGCTTTCTTT

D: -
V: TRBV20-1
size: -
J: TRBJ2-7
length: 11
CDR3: CSAGQPYEQYF
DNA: TGCAGTGCTGGACAGCCTTACGAGCAGTACTTC

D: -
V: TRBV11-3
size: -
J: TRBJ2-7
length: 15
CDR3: CASSRAVHLTYEQYF
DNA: TGTGCCAGCAGTCGAGCGGTCCACTTGACCTACGAGCAGTACTTC

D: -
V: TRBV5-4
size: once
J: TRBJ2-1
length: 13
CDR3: CASSLPGGNEQFF
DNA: TGTGCCAGCAGTTTACCCGGGGGCAATGAGCAGTTCTTC

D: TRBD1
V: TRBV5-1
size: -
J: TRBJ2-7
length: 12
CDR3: CASRDRTYEQYF
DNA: TGCGCCAGCCGGGACAGGACCTACGAGCAGTACTTC

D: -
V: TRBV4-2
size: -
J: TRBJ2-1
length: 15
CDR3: CASSQDRGPYNEQFF
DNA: TGTGCCAGCAGCCAAGATAGGGGCCCTTACAATGAGCAGTTCTTC

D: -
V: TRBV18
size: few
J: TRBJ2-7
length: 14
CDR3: CASSGLHPAYEQYF
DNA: TGTGCCAGCTCCGGACTGCACCCAGCTTACGAGCAGTACTTC

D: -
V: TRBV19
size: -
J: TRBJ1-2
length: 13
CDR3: CASSIGISYGYTF
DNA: TGTGCCAGTAGTATCGGGATTTCCTATGGCTACACCTTC

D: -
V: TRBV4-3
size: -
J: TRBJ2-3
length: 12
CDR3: CASSQSRDTQYF
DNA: TGCGCCAGCAGCCAATCTCGGGATACGCAGTATTTT

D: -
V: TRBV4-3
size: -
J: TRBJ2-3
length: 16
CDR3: CASSQAAAANTDTQYF
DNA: TGCGCCAGCAGCCAAGCAGCAGCGGCAAACACAGATACGCAGTATTTT

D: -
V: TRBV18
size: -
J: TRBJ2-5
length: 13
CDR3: CASQAGFGETQYF
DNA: TGTGCCAGCCAAGCAGGGTTTGGGGAGACCCAGTACTTC

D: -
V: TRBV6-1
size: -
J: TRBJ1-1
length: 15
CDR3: CASPVVQGSNTEAFF
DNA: TGTGCCAGCCCCGTCGTCCAGGGCTCGAACACTGAAGCTTTCTTT